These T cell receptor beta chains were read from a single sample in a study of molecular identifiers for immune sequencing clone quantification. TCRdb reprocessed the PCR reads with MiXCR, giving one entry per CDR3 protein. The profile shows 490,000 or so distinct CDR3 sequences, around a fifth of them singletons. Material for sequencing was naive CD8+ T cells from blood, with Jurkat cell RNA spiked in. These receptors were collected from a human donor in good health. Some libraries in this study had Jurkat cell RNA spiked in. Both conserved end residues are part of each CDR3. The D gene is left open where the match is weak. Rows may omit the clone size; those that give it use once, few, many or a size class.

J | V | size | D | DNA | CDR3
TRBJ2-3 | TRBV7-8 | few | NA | TGTGCCAGCAGCTACACAGGTGAAGGCGGCAGCACAGATACGCAGTATTTT | CASSYTGEGGSTDTQYF
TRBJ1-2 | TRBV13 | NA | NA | TGTGCCAGCAGGGGCAGGGCGAACTATGGCTGCACCTTC | CASRGRANYGCTF
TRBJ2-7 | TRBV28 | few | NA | TGTGCCAGCAGTTCAGCGCAGGGAGTCTACGAGCAGTACTTC | CASSSAQGVYEQYF
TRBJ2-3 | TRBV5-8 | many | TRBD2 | TGTGCCAGCAGCTTGGGACTAGCGGGGGTGACAGATACGCAGTATTTT | CASSLGLAGVTDTQYF
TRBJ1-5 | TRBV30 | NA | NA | TGTGCCTGGAGTGCGACTCCAGGGATTAGCAATCAGCCCCAGCATTTT | CAWSATPGISNQPQHF
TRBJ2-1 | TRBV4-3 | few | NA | TGCGCCAGCAGCCGCGCCTGGGCAGCCTCCGACAATGAGCAGTTCTTC | CASSRAWAASDNEQFF
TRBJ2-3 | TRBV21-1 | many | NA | TGTGCCAGCAGCAAATCGTCCAGGGACGAGAGCACAGATACGCAGTATTTT | CASSKSSRDESTDTQYF
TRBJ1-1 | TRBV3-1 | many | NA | TGTGCCAGCAGTCAAGACTTAGGGGATGGCACTGAAGCTTTCTTT | CASSQDLGDGTEAFF
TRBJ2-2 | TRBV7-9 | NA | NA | TGTGTCAGCAGCTTCCCTGTGAGTTCCGGGGAGCTGTTTTTT | CVSSFPVSSGELFF
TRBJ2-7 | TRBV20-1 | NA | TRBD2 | TGCAGTGCTAGGAAACTAGCGGGCTACGAGCAGTACTTC | CSARKLAGYEQYF
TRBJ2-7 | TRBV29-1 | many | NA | TGCAGCGTTGAAGATTGGGGGGAGACGACCTACGAGCAGTACTTC | CSVEDWGETTYEQYF
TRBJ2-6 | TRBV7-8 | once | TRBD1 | TGTGCCAGCTTGACAGGGGCGGGCTCTGGGGCCAACGTCCTGACTTTC | CASLTGAGSGANVLTF
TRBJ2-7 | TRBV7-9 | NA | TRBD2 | TGTGCCAGCAGCCCTACTAGCGGGAGAACAAACGAGCAGTACTTC | CASSPTSGRTNEQYF
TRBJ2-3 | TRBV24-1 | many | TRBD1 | TGTGCCACCAGTGATTTAGGGGGCTTCACAGATACGCAGTATTTT | CATSDLGGFTDTQYF
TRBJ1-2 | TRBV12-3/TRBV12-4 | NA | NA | TGTGCCAGCAGTTTAGCTACGACAAGCTTATATGGCTACACCTTC | CASSLATTSLYGYTF
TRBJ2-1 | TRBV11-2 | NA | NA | TGTGCCAGCAGCTCTTATGATGAGCAGTTCTTC | CASSSYDEQFF
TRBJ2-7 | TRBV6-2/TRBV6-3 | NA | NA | TGTGCCAGCAGTTACAGCCGAGGACAGAGCTCCTACGAGCAGTACTTC | CASSYSRGQSSYEQYF
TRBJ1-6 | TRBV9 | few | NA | TGTGCCAGCAGCGGCCCTCCCTGGCAAGCCTATAATTCACCCCTCCACTTT | CASSGPPWQAYNSPLHF
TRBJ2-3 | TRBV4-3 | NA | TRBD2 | TGCGCCAGCAGCCAAGTCCTAGCGGGGAGCACAGATACGCAGTATTTT | CASSQVLAGSTDTQYF
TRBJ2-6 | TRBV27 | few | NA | TGTGCCAGCAGTCCCCAGGGAAGTGGGGCCAACGTCCTGACTTTC | CASSPQGSGANVLTF
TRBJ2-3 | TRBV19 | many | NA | TGTGCCACCCTCCCGTGGGGGGCCAGCACAGATACGCAGTATTTT | CATLPWGASTDTQYF
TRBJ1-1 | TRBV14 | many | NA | TGTGCCAGCAGCCACGGGAGGGGAACTGAAGCTTTCTTT | CASSHGRGTEAFF
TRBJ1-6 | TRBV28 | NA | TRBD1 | TGTGCCAGCAGTCCAGGACAGGGGGCCACCCCCTATAATTCACCCCTCCACTTT | CASSPGQGATPYNSPLHF